The 27 T cell receptor beta chains below all came from one sample that was sequenced in a study of CD8 T cell repertoires and HIV-1 epitope variants. Only in-frame clones appear in the TCRdb table, and some are missing; sequencing was by immunoSEQ multiplex PCR. The table lists approximately 4,700 clones, around 66% of them singletons. What these receptors recognize is not known. Input material: cultured CD8+ T cells derived from PBMCs. These receptors were obtained from a male donor with HIV.

The rearrangement uses TRBV28 and TRBJ2-7, with 11 bases aligning to TRBD1. Germline values: CDR1 MDHEN, CDR2 SYDVKM. Unmatched junction bases numbered 6, after V lost 10 bases and J lost 1 base. The CDR3 consists of 14 residues. Here the CDR3 reads CAISDRGLSYEQYF. Written as DNA, the CDR3 is TGTGCCATCTCGGACAGGGGGCTTTCCTACGAGCAGTACTTC.

The chain uses TRBV7-9 and TRBJ2-7, with a weak D call TRBD2 (7 bases). Germline V gene data show CDR1 as SEHNR and CDR2 as FQNEAQ (reference sequence). The length of the CDR3 is 14 residues. Trimming removed 0 bases at V and 2 bases at J, with 8 bases between. In nucleotides, the CDR3 is TGTGCCAGCAGCTTAGCGGGGGGGCCCTACGAGCAGTACTTC. Encoded protein: CASSLAGGPYEQYF.

This rearrangement joins TRBV11-1 to TRBJ2-5; tentative D call: TRBD2 (7 bases). V was trimmed by 0 bases and J by 7 bases, leaving 12 bases between them. The CDR3 runs to 14 residues. The V gene's germline CDR1 is SGHAT and CDR2 FQDESV (reference sequence). The CDR3 reads CASSLAIRGGTQYF. In nucleotides, the CDR3 is TGTGCCAGCAGCTTAGCGATTAGGGGGGGGACCCAGTACTTC. Full variable domain (remainder filled in from reference TRBV11-1 and TRBJ2-5): EAEVAQSPRYKITEKSQAVAFWCDPISGHATLYWYRQILGQGPELLVQFQDESVVDDSQLPKDRFSAERLKGVDSTLKIQPAELGDSAMYLCASSLAIRGGTQYFGPGTRLLVL.

The chain is built from TRBV13 and TRBJ2-5; TRBD1 matches at 8 bases. Germline CDR1 is PRHDT and CDR2 is FYEKMQ (reference sequence). There are 13 residues in the CDR3. V lost 3 bases and J lost 4; bases outside the gene matches: 1. The CDR3 region has the DNA TGTGCCAGCAGCTTGGGGACAGGAGAGACCCAGTACTTC. This encodes CASSLGTGETQYF.

The genes are TRBV10-3 and TRBJ2-2; D not certain. Trimming shortened V by 0 bases and J by 4 bases, and 9 bases separated the two germline ends. CDR3 length: 15 residues. Germline V gene lookup returns CDR1 ENHRY and CDR2 SYGVKD. The CDR3 sequence is CAISESLAVTGELFF. The CDR3 DNA sequence: TGTGCCATCAGTGAGTCGCTGGCGGTCACCGGGGAGCTGTTTTTT.

The V and J genes are TRBV14 and TRBJ2-5; a weak D match, TRBD2 (6 bases). Germline assignment: CDR1 SGHDN and CDR2 FVKESK. The CDR3 has 14 residues. Trimming took 6 bases from V and 11 from J, leaving 22 bases between them. The CDR3 DNA is TGTGCCAGCAGTCCTACTAGCTCCCACCGGGAGCAGTACTTC. Translated: CASSPTSSHREQYF.

The CDR3 DNA follows: TGTGCCAGCAGCATTACAGGGGGCGGGGATACGCAGTATTTT. It is translated as CASSITGGGDTQYF. The chain carries TRBV7-9 and TRBJ2-3; 9 bases match TRBD1. Germline CDR1 is SEHNR and CDR2 is FQNEAQ (reference sequence). V lost 5 bases, J lost 6 bases, and 6 bases stayed unmatched. The CDR3 totals 14 residues.

This clone showed up just once. This chain links TRBV19 with TRBJ2-4, with D perhaps TRBD1 (6 bases). Trimming pared 3 bases from V and 9 bases from J, leaving 15 bases between. CDR1 is LNHDA, CDR2 SQIVND, per germline (reference sequence). The CDR3 length is 14 residues. As DNA, the CDR3 is TGTGCCAGTAGTATGACAGGCCGTCAGTCCATTCAGTACTTC. Protein: CASSMTGRQSIQYF.

The chain joins TRBV6-5 to TRBJ2-2; 8 bases fit TRBD1. V lost 2 bases and J lost 5; bases outside the gene matches: 7. The CDR3 contains 16 residues. Germline CDR1 and CDR2: MNHEY and SVGAGI. The CDR3 spells CASSYGQGGWTGELFF. CDR3 DNA sequence: TGTGCCAGCAGTTACGGACAGGGCGGGTGGACCGGGGAGCTGTTTTTT.

The CDR3 DNA is TGTGCCAGTAGTATCGGGGATTACAATGAGCAGTTCTTC. Amino acids: CASSIGDYNEQFF. The chain carries TRBV19 and TRBJ2-1; maybe TRBD2 (5 bases). Germline loops: CDR1 LNHDA, CDR2 SQIVND (reference sequence). Deletions cut 3 bases from V and 4 bases from J, with 7 bases between. This CDR3 is 13 amino acids long.

By its share, this clone is medium-sized. The chain has TRBV28 and TRBJ2-7, with 8 bases identical to TRBD2. Germline assignment: CDR1 MDHEN and CDR2 SYDVKM. This CDR3 contains 14 residues. V shed 5 bases, J shed 6 bases, and the junction held 9 bases outside the gene matches. In DNA, the CDR3 is TGTGCCAGCAGTCCGGAAGCGGGAGTAAGCGAGCAGTACTTC. Translating it yields CASSPEAGVSEQYF.

The chain carries TRBV28 and TRBJ1-1; D gene unclear. Trimming cost V 7 bases and J 4 bases, with 10 bases left between them. This CDR3 is 12 amino acids long. Per germline, CDR1 MDHEN and CDR2 SYDVKM. The CDR3 region is CASTQWGTEAFF. The CDR3 coding sequence is TGTGCCAGCACCCAGTGGGGCACTGAAGCTTTCTTT.

The CDR3 region has the DNA TGTGCCAGCAGTCAAGACTCCCTCTATTCACCCCTCCACTTT. Its protein product is CASSQDSLYSPLHF. This chain joins TRBV6-6 and TRBJ1-6; D gene ambiguous. This CDR3 region has 14 residues. CDR1 is MNHNY and CDR2 is SVGAGI in the germline V gene (reference sequence). Trimming left V 5 bases short and J 8 bases short, with 13 bases between.

This clone was counted between two and nine times. V usage is TRBV5-1 and J usage is TRBJ2-7; either TRBD1 or TRBD2 may fit D (6 bases each). Trimming pared 0 bases from V and 3 bases from J, leaving 10 bases between. CDR3 length: 14 residues. Per the germline V gene, CDR1 is SGHRS and CDR2 is YFSETQ. CDR3: CASSLEGGGYEQYF. In DNA form, the CDR3 reads TGCGCCAGCAGCTTGGAGGGGGGCGGCTACGAGCAGTACTTC.

This clone was seen a single time. The chain is built from TRBV28 and TRBJ2-3; 16 nucleotides align to TRBD2. The V and J ends lost 4 bases and 11 bases, in that order; junction bases with no gene match: 21. CDR3 size: 20 residues. Germline V gene lookup returns CDR1 MDHEN and CDR2 SYDVKM. The CDR3 loop reads CASSSPGTSGGAGQYMGQYF. For the CDR3, the DNA is TGTGCCAGCAGTTCCCCCGGGACTAGCGGGGGGGCCGGTCAGTACATGGGGCAGTATTTT.

This clone was picked up one time. The rearrangement uses TRBV25-1 and TRBJ1-1; 8 nucleotides align to TRBD1. Germline V CDR1 and CDR2: MGHDK, SYGVNS. The V gene end was trimmed by 4 bases and the J gene end by 0 bases; junction bases not matched to a gene: 4. This CDR3 region has 15 residues. CDR3 in amino acids: CASSARGLMNTEAFF. In nucleotides, the CDR3 is TGTGCCAGCAGTGCCAGGGGGCTAATGAACACTGAAGCTTTCTTT.

This sequence joins TRBV13 and TRBJ2-1, with D uncertain. The V gene's germline CDR1 is PRHDT and CDR2 FYEKMQ (reference sequence). The CDR3 length is 15 residues. Trimming took 1 base from V and 4 from J, leaving 11 bases between them. This chain's CDR3 is CASSLEPELYNEQFF. The CDR3 nucleotides read TGTGCCAGCAGCTTAGAGCCGGAACTTTACAATGAGCAGTTCTTC. The full variable domain, its missing parts supplied by reference TRBV13 and TRBJ2-1, is AAGVIQSPRHLIKEKRETATLKCYPIPRHDTVYWYQQGPGQDPQFLISFYEKMQSDKGSIPDRFSAQQFSDYHSELNMSSLELGDSALYFCASSLEPELYNEQFFGPGTRLTVL.

The rearrangement uses TRBV27 and TRBJ2-3; D might be TRBD2 (6 bases). CDR1 is MNHEY and CDR2 is SMNVEV in the germline V gene (reference sequence). V was shortened by 6 bases and J by 0 bases, with 13 bases between the two germline ends. This CDR3 contains 15 residues. CDR3 in DNA: TGTGCCAGCAGCCCGCGGGGTACTAGCACAGATACGCAGTATTTT. Translating gives CASSPRGTSTDTQYF.

The chain links TRBV5-6 to TRBJ2-7; D not certain. The V and J ends lost 4 bases and 2 bases respectively, with 19 bases between them. CDR1 is SGHDT, CDR2 YYEEEE, per germline. The CDR3 is made up of 16 amino acids. Here the CDR3 reads CASSGPPPRPTYEQYF. CDR3 DNA sequence: TGTGCCAGCAGCGGGCCCCCGCCCAGGCCCACCTACGAGCAGTACTTC.

J is TRBJ2-2 and V is TRBV6-1, with 7 bases that match TRBD2. The CDR3 extends over 15 amino acids. J was trimmed by 7 bases and V by 2 bases; bases with no gene match: 7. Per germline, CDR1 MNHNS and CDR2 SASEGT. CDR3 DNA sequence: TGTGCCAGCAGTGAAAGTCCCTGGGAGGGCGGGGAGCTGTTTTTT. This encodes CASSESPWEGGELFF.

The chain combines TRBV19 with TRBJ2-7; 7 positions match TRBD2. The germline gives CDR1 LNHDA, CDR2 SQIVND (reference sequence). This CDR3 is 14 amino acids long. With V trimmed by 1 base and J by 2 bases, 2 bases remained unmatched. CDR3 coding DNA: TGTGCCAGTAGTATAGTTGGGAGGGCCTACGAGCAGTACTTC. Amino acids: CASSIVGRAYEQYF.

This rearrangement joins TRBV27 to TRBJ2-3; 10 nucleotides agree with TRBD2. This CDR3 is 18 amino acids long. The J segment lost 5 bases and the V segment lost 3 bases, leaving 14 bases of the junction unmatched. Germline-derived CDR1 and CDR2 are MNHEY and SMNVEV (reference sequence). The CDR3: CASSFTTTRERGGDTQYF. The CDR3 DNA reads TGTGCCAGCAGTTTTACAACGACTAGGGAGCGGGGGGGAGATACGCAGTATTTT.

This clone was counted between two and nine times. This rearrangement joins TRBV19 to TRBJ1-2; 10 nucleotides match TRBD1. The J segment lost 4 bases and the V segment lost 5 bases, leaving 13 bases of the junction unmatched. In germline, CDR1 is LNHDA, CDR2 SQIVND (reference sequence). The CDR3 is 17 residues long. CDR3 loop: CASSLRQGAQVIYGYTF. CDR3 coding DNA: TGTGCCAGTAGTTTACGACAGGGGGCTCAAGTGATCTATGGCTACACCTTC.

The chain uses TRBV18 and TRBJ2-1, with D tentatively TRBD1 (5 bases). The CDR3 has 17 amino acids. The V end lost 4 bases, the J end lost 0 bases, and 16 bases lay between the germline ends. In germline, CDR1 is KGHSH, CDR2 LQKENI. This CDR3 reads CASSLSQGPNSYNEQFF. The CDR3 bases are TGTGCCAGCTCACTGTCGCAGGGCCCCAACTCCTACAATGAGCAGTTCTTC.

This clone occurred a few times. Other DNA variants within this sample encode the same CDR3. This rearrangement joins TRBV5-4 to TRBJ1-2; D is undetermined. Between the trimmed V and J ends, which lost 1 base and 2 bases, there was a span of 12 bases. The CDR3 covers 15 residues. Germline lookup yields CDR1 SGHNT and CDR2 YYREEE (reference sequence). The CDR3 region has the DNA TGTGCCAGCAGCTTGACAGAGCGAGAGAACTATGGCTACACCTTC. Translation: CASSLTERENYGYTF.

The chain joins TRBV6-1 to TRBJ2-7; no clear D. The CDR3 is 13 amino acids. Trimming shortened V by 3 bases and J by 0 bases, and 6 bases separated the two germline ends. CDR1 MNHNS and CDR2 SASEGT come from the germline V gene. The CDR3 DNA sequence: TGTGCCAGCAGTGACATTCTCTCCTACGAGCAGTACTTC. This translates into CASSDILSYEQYF.

The V gene is TRBV7-6, the J gene TRBJ2-1, with D perhaps given as TRBD1 or TRBD2 (5 bases each). Between the trimmed V and J ends, which lost 1 base and 0 bases, there was a span of 10 bases. CDR1 SGHVS and CDR2 FNYEAQ come from the germline V gene. The CDR3 has 16 residues. CDR3 nucleotides: TGTGCCAGCAGCTTAGTGGCAGGGAGCTCCTACAATGAGCAGTTCTTC. This encodes CASSLVAGSSYNEQFF.